A selection of T cell receptor beta chains follows, all from one sample in a study of early T cells in non-severe SARS-CoV-2 infection. MiXCR, run by TCRdb on the 5' RACE reads, gives a single entry per CDR3 protein. The sample gives roughly 100,000 distinct CDR3 sequences, about 14% of which show up once; around 5.8% is in the top ten. The sample was whole blood. Receptor source: an adult who was a healthcare worker with PCR-confirmed SARS-CoV-2 infection or an uninfected control (not recorded which). Each CDR3 is given with its conserved first and last residue. Each record gives: V gene, J gene, clone size, D gene, CDR3 protein, CDR3 DNA. The D gene is left open where the match is weak. Not all rows give a size; the values are once, few, many and, for expanded clones, a class.

v_call: TRBV3-1; j_call: TRBJ2-7; clone_size: NA; d_call: NA; cdr3_aa: CASSQDVSAGSLYF; cdr3_nt: TGTGCCAGCAGCCAAGATGTAAGCGCGGGTAGCCTGTACTTC
v_call: TRBV7-8; j_call: TRBJ1-1; clone_size: NA; d_call: NA; cdr3_aa: CASSWGPNTEAFF; cdr3_nt: TGTGCCAGCAGCTGGGGCCCGAACACTGAAGCTTTCTTT
v_call: TRBV12-3/TRBV12-4; j_call: TRBJ1-6; clone_size: few; d_call: NA; cdr3_aa: CASSLERTNSPLHF; cdr3_nt: TGTGCCAGCAGTTTAGAACGGACCAATTCACCCCTCCACTTT
v_call: TRBV9; j_call: TRBJ2-5; clone_size: NA; d_call: TRBD1; cdr3_aa: CASSAGDRFMETQYF; cdr3_nt: TGTGCCAGCAGCGCGGGGGACAGGTTCATGGAGACCCAGTACTTC
v_call: TRBV4-2; j_call: TRBJ2-7; clone_size: NA; d_call: NA; cdr3_aa: CASSQERDEQYF; cdr3_nt: TGTGCCAGCAGCCAAGAAAGGGATGAGCAGTACTTC
v_call: TRBV6-1; j_call: TRBJ2-1; clone_size: many; d_call: TRBD1; cdr3_aa: CASSRGVRQGNEQFF; cdr3_nt: TGTGCCAGCAGTCGAGGGGTCAGACAGGGCAATGAGCAGTTCTTC
v_call: TRBV3-1; j_call: TRBJ2-1; clone_size: NA; d_call: NA; cdr3_aa: CASSPPRGGAYNEQFF; cdr3_nt: TGTGCCAGCAGCCCCCCCAGAGGGGGGGCGTACAATGAGCAGTTCTTC
v_call: TRBV5-6; j_call: TRBJ1-1; clone_size: few; d_call: NA; cdr3_aa: CASSLDWNTEAFF; cdr3_nt: TGTGCCAGCAGCTTGGACTGGAACACTGAAGCTTTCTTT
v_call: TRBV27; j_call: TRBJ2-7; clone_size: few; d_call: TRBD2; cdr3_aa: CASKLAGGFSYEQYF; cdr3_nt: TGTGCCAGCAAGTTAGCGGGGGGCTTCTCCTACGAGCAGTACTTC
v_call: TRBV3-1; j_call: TRBJ1-6; clone_size: NA; d_call: NA; cdr3_aa: CASSPGVGNSPLHF; cdr3_nt: TGTGCCAGCAGCCCAGGGGTAGGGAATTCACCCCTCCACTTT
v_call: TRBV7-9; j_call: TRBJ1-2; clone_size: NA; d_call: NA; cdr3_aa: CVSSLGPSYGYTF; cdr3_nt: TGTGTCAGCAGCTTAGGTCCCAGCTATGGCTACACCTTC
v_call: TRBV27; j_call: TRBJ1-1; clone_size: NA; d_call: NA; cdr3_aa: CASLGSGSRYTEAFF; cdr3_nt: TGTGCCAGCCTCGGTTCGGGGAGTAGGTACACTGAAGCTTTCTTT
v_call: TRBV4-1; j_call: TRBJ2-1; clone_size: many; d_call: NA; cdr3_aa: CASSQEPNYNEQFF; cdr3_nt: TGCGCCAGCAGCCAAGAACCCAACTACAATGAGCAGTTCTTC
v_call: TRBV7-9; j_call: TRBJ2-2; clone_size: few; d_call: NA; cdr3_aa: CASSLSAGNTGELFF; cdr3_nt: TGTGCCAGCAGCTTAAGCGCGGGGAACACCGGGGAGCTGTTTTTT